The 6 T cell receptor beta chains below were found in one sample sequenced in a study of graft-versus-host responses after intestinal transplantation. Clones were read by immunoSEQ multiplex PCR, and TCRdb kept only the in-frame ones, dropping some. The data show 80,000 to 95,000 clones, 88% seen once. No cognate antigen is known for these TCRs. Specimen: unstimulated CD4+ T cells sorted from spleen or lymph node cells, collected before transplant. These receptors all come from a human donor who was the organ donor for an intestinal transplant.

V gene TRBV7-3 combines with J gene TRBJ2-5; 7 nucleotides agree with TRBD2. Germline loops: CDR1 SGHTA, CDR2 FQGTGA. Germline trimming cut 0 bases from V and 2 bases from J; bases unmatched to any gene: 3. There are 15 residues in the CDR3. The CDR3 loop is CASSLTGLIQETQYF. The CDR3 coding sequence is TGTGCCAGCAGCTTAACGGGACTAATACAAGAGACCCAGTACTTC.

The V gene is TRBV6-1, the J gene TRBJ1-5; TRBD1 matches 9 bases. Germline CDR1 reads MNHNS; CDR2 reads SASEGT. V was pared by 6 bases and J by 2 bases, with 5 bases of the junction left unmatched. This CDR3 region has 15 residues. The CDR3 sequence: CASSPQGAGNQPQHF. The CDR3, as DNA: TGTGCCAGCAGCCCACAGGGGGCAGGCAATCAGCCCCAGCATTTT.

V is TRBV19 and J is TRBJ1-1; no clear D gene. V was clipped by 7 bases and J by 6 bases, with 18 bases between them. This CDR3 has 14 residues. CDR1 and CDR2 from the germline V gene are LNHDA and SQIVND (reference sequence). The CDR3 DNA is TGTGCCAGTACCCCTCGGGTAGGTCCCTCTGAAGCTTTCTTT. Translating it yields CASTPRVGPSEAFF.

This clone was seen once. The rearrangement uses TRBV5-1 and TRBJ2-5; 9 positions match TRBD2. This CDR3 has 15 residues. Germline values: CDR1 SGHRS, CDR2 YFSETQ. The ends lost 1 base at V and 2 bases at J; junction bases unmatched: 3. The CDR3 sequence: CASSLRSGGQETQYF. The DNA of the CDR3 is TGCGCCAGCAGCTTGCGTAGCGGGGGACAAGAGACCCAGTACTTC.

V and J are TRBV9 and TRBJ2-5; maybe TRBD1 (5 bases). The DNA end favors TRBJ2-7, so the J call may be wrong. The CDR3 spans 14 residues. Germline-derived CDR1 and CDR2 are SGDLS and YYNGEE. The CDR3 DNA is TGTGCCAGCAGCGTGGGGCATTCCAAGTACGAGCAGTACTTC. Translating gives CASSVGHSKYEQYF.

CDR3 DNA sequence: TGTGCCAGCAGCTTAATGCTAGCGACCTCAGATACGCAGTATTTT. Amino acid sequence: CASSLMLATSDTQYF. The rearrangement links TRBV11-2 to TRBJ2-3, with a weak D call TRBD2 (6 bases). The CDR3 totals 15 residues. V was shortened by 2 bases and J by 4 bases, with 13 bases between the two germline ends. The germline V gene has CDR1 SGHAT and CDR2 FQNNGV.